Given below is one T cell receptor beta chain in context. The record originates from a study of CD8 T cells in Susac syndrome. In blood CD8+ and CD4+ T cells, TCR beta underwent sequencing. The CD8+ and CD4+ T cells were negatively isolated, with the TEMRA cells enriched by FACS. cDNA came from 0.5 to 1 ug RNA primed by random hexamers. TCR beta CDR3 was amplified by immunoSEQ multiplex PCR. This amplification extended across 54 Vbeta and 13 Jbeta segments. MiXCR, applied by TCRdb to the immunoSEQ multiplex PCR reads, yields one record per CDR3 protein. The sample records 200,000 to 300,000 distinct CDR3 sequences, 90% to 96% being singletons. The CDR3 consists of 15 residues. J was trimmed by 3 bases and V by 5 bases; bases with no gene match: 7. Germline assignment: CDR1 MDHEN and CDR2 SYDVKM.

This TCR was sampled from a human donor with Susac syndrome. The chain links TRBV28 to TRBJ2-1, with TRBD2 matching 7 bases. The sequenced material came from CD4+ T cells from PBMCs. CDR3 sequence: CASSPGGSLYNEQFF. The CDR3 DNA is TGTGCCAGCAGTCCCGGGGGGTCTCTCTACAATGAGCAGTTCTTC.